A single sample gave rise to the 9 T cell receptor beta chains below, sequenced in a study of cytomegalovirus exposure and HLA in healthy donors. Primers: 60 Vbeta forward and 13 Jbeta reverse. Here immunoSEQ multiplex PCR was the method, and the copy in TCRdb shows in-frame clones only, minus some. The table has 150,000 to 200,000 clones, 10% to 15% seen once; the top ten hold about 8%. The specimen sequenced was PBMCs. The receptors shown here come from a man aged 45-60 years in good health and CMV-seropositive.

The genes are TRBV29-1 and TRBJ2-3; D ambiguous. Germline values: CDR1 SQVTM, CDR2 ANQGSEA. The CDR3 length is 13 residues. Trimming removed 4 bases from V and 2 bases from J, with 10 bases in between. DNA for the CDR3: TGCAGCGTTGTCCCAGGCTACACAGATACGCAGTATTTT. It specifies CSVVPGYTDTQYF.

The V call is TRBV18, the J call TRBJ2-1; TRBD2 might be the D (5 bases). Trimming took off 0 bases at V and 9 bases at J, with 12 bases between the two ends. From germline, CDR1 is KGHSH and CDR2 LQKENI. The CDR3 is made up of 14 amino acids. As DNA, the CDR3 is TGTGCCAGCTCACCACCGGCAGGCGGAGGTGAGCAGTTCTTC. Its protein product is CASSPPAGGGEQFF.

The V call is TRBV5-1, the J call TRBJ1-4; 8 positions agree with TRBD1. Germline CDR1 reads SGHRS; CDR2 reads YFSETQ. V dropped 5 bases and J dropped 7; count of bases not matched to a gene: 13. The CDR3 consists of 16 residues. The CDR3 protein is CASRQGAEVTGEKLFF. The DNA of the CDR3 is TGCGCCAGCAGGCAGGGGGCGGAGGTAACTGGTGAAAAACTGTTTTTT. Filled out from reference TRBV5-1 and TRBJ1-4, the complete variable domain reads KAGVTQTPRYLIKTRGQQVTLSCSPISGHRSVSWYQQTPGQGLQFLFEYFSETQRNKGNFPGRFSGRQFSNSRSEMNVSTLELGDSALYLCASRQGAEVTGEKLFFGSGTQLSVL.

CDR3 sequence reads: CSVAPGQLTDTQYF. The CDR3 bases are TGCAGCGTTGCGCCCGGACAGCTCACAGATACGCAGTATTTT. The chain links TRBV29-1 to TRBJ2-3, with D possibly matching TRBD1 (6 bases). Germline CDR1 SQVTM, CDR2 ANQGSEA. The CDR3 covers 14 residues. Trimming shortened V by 4 bases and J by 2 bases, and 13 bases separated the two germline ends.

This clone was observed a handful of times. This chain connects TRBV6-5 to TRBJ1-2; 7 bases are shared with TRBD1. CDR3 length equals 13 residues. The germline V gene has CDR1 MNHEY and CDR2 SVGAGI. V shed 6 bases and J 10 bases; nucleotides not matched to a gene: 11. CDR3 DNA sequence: TGTGCCAGCAGCCAGCATCAGGGGGATTCCTACACCTTC. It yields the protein CASSQHQGDSYTF.

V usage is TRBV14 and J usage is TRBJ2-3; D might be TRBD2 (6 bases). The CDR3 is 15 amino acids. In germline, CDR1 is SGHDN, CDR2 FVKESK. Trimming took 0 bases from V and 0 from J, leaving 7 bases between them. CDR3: CASSQERGSTDTQYF. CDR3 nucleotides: TGTGCCAGCAGCCAAGAGCGGGGTAGCACAGATACGCAGTATTTT.

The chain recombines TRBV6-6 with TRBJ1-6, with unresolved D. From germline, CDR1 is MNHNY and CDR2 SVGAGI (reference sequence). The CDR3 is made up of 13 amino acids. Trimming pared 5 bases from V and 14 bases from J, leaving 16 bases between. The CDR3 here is CASSQTRISALHF. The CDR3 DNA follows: TGTGCCAGCAGTCAAACGCGCATTTCTGCCCTCCACTTT.

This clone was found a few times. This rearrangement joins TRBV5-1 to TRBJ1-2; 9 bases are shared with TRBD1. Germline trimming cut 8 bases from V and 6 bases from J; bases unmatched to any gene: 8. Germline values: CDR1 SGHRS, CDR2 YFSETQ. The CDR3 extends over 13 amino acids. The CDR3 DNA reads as TGCGCCAGAAAAATGGGACAGGGTAATGGCTACACCTTC. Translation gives CARKMGQGNGYTF. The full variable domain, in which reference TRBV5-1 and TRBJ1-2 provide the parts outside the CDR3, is KAGVTQTPRYLIKTRGQQVTLSCSPISGHRSVSWYQQTPGQGLQFLFEYFSETQRNKGNFPGRFSGRQFSNSRSEMNVSTLELGDSALYLCARKMGQGNGYTFGSGTRLTVV.

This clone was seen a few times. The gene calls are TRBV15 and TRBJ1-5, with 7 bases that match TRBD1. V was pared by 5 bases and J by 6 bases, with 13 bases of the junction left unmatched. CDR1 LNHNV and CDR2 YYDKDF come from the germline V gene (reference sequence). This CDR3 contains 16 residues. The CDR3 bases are TGTGCCACCAGCTCCTCAACAGGGGTCTCGGGTCAGCCCCAGCATTTT. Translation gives CATSSSTGVSGQPQHF.